The clone carrying this T cell receptor (beta chain) was seen at least ten times. Its antigen is still unknown. Amplification yielded TCR beta CDR3 regions, with RNA transcripts as the source. HTBI primers were the set used in a first-round RT-PCR of the TCR CDR3. TCRdb called the multiplex PCR reads again in MiXCR, with one record for every CDR3 protein. The sample records about 210,000 distinct CDR3 sequences, under 20% being singletons. The CDR3 is 12 residues long. V was clipped by 6 bases and J by 7 bases, with 10 bases between them. From germline, CDR1 is MDHEN and CDR2 SYDVKM. This entry is derived from a study of T cells in Graves' hyperthyroidism and ophthalmopathy. Across the study: Prior to any treatment, at the point of initial diagnosis, peripheral blood was collected.

Study-wide results and caveats: Most clonotypes expanded in the thyroid (above 0.001) were also present in blood.

Sample: blood. V and J are TRBV28 and TRBJ2-1; D might be TRBD1 (6 bases). This clonotype was sampled from a man aged 50-60 years with Graves' hyperthyroidism. CDR3 loop: CASRTGENEQFF. The CDR3 region has the DNA TGTGCCAGCAGGACAGGAGAGAATGAGCAGTTCTTC.